The clone carrying this T cell receptor beta chain was counted at least ten times. Its specificity is unknown. This sample is drawn from a study of T-cell memory formation after mild COVID-19. Study results and caveats: CD4/CD8 balance characterized clones contracting day 15 to 85, and CD4+ skew characterized later expanders.

V dropped 10 bases and J dropped 4 bases, with 10 bases sitting between them. The CDR3 consists of 11 residues. TCRdb re-derived calls from the 5' RACE reads in MiXCR, one entry per CDR3 protein. The sample gives about 340,000 distinct CDR3 sequences, around 15% of which show up once; 20% to 25% is in the top ten. Sample: PBMCs or a T cell subset sorted from them (not recorded which). This sequence was found in a man between 18 and 29 years old who had mild COVID-19 (a few samples of this study predate the infection). Cell type and time point are not known. The chain carries TRBV12-3 or TRBV12-4 and TRBJ1-2; no clear D. In DNA, the CDR3 is TGTGCCATTGAGGACCTCTATGGCTACACCTTC. It is translated as CAIEDLYGYTF.